Sequencing of this T cell receptor (beta chain) was carried out in a study of technical replicates of blood from several donors. The protocol was immunoSEQ multiplex PCR, while the TCRdb copy is restricted to in-frame clones and leaves out a portion. The sample has about 84,000 clones, around 97% seen once. The CDR3 is 15 amino acids. V dropped 4 bases and J dropped 8 bases, with 19 bases sitting between them. Germline CDR1 SGHRS, CDR2 YFSETQ. This TCR was sampled from a human donor in good health. The chain employs TRBV5-1 and TRBJ2-1, with a possible D match to TRBD1 (6 bases). The sequenced sample was T cells isolated from PBMCs. In DNA form, the CDR3 reads TGCGCCAGCAGCCCCCAGGACAGTTTAATCGATGAGCAGTTCTTC. Translating gives CASSPQDSLIDEQFF.